This T cell receptor beta chain was captured in a study of shared clonotypes between healthy human individuals. About the study: Per donor, CD8 memory used one plate, CD8 naive used two, CD4 memory used three and CD4 naive used three.

Study-wide points: How much donors shared clonotypes was expected to be affected by sequencing depth. Generation probabilities of non-shared clonotypes were lower (relative to those shared by all four donors).

With respect to this clone: The antigen is undetermined.

TCRdb's copy holds only in-frame clones and misses some; the assay was immunoSEQ multiplex PCR. The repertoire consists of over 100,000 clones, with 68% occurring once and the leading ten covering roughly a quarter. The authors combined CD45RO+ cells with CCR7-negative CD45RA+ TemRA cells as CD8 memory. The CDR3 sequence is 15 residues long. Between the trimmed V and J ends, which lost 3 bases and 0 bases, there was a span of 9 bases. Germline CDR1 MNHNY, CDR2 SVGAGI (reference sequence). Sequenced material: memory CD8+ T cells sorted from blood. Subset in this sample: CD45RO+ cells pooled with CCR7-negative TemRA cells. The TCR comes from a woman in her twenties or thirties in good health. V and J are TRBV6-6 and TRBJ2-1; a weak D match, TRBD2 (6 bases). CDR3 DNA: TGTGCCAGCAGTTATAGCGGTAGCTCCTACAATGAGCAGTTCTTC. It encodes CASSYSGSSYNEQFF.